This paragraph reports one T cell receptor beta chain. This clone was seen more than once but under ten times. The antigen it binds to is not known. Per-nucleotide qualities are absent, and no much larger clonotype sits a single base away. The CDR3 sequence holds 11 residues, the cysteine and phenylalanine included. Here the CDR3 DNA is all that survives: 33 bases in frame from base 1. The CDR1 and CDR2 encoded by the germline V gene (reference sequence) are DFQATT and SNEGSKA. V is clipped by 0 bases and J by 8 bases, and the sequence between their germline boundaries is 7 bases long. Using the deep immunoSEQ assay, TCR CDR3 regions were amplified from genomic DNA by multiplex PCR. Genomic DNA extracted from each cell subset was distributed evenly over all wells of several immunoSEQ 96-well plates, and each plate served as one replicate. For sorted subsets, 150 to 250 ng of genomic DNA, equivalent to some 33,000 T cell genomes, went into each replicate PCR. Purified libraries were quantified with a Qubit 3.0 fluorometer, sized on a Bioanalyzer 2100, and re-quantified with the KAPA Library Quantification kit. Every immunoSEQ 96-well plate was sequenced on a separate single-read 150-cycle Illumina NextSeq 550 flow cell. The authors processed their data as follows. Because the immunoSEQ output held only junctional sequences and lacked quality scores, the filtering could not match the filtering applied to full-length reads. To assign V/J genes and CDR3, sequences were annotated using PyIR, a Python wrapper for IgBLAST v1.9, with IMGT germline references. Reads were removed for weak V/J assignments (E-value above 1e-6), missing CDR3, stop codons, out-of-frame junctions, or ambiguous translated residues. A V3J clonotype was defined by an identical inferred V gene, J gene, and CDR3 amino acid sequence. To compute the percentage overlap between repertoires, the number of shared unique clonotypes was divided by the size of the smaller repertoire. RTK rarefaction, the Chao1 estimator, and Recon v2.1 estimates of unobserved clonotypes were used to assess repertoire richness. OLGA was used to compute generation probabilities for all TCRbeta clonotypes that the gDNA method yielded from a few donors. TCRdb retrieved this table from immuneACCESS and kept in-frame rearrangements only. Not all clones are present; in checked studies, unresolved V genes account for under half, and no reason is known for the remainder. V and J calls and clone size are copied from that table; D and trimming were computed from the DNA. This sample has 2 million to 2.5 million clones in its table, and just under 95% of those were observed once. 0.37% of the sample rests with the top ten.

The data originate from a study of shared clonotypes between healthy human individuals (dated by TCRdb to 2019 to 2021). As for the study more broadly: A couple of women and three men aged 18 to 49 years were included in the cohort. Per donor, three plates each were used for CD4 naive and CD4 memory, two for CD8 naive, and one for CD8 memory. To estimate repertoire size and how much clonotype sharing occurs between individuals, the study deeply sequenced the blood TCR repertoires of about 5 healthy adults. Different laboratories and diverse techniques were used to prepare libraries and sequence TCR repertoires, to increase sequencing depth and limit assay-specific biases. Between about 0.8 and 8.9 billion PBMCs per donor were obtained by leukapheresis.

General conclusions and limits of the study: Naive subsets generally had larger estimated clonotype richness than memory subsets. Higher generation probabilities were observed for clonotypes shared by all four sorted-subset donors than for non-shared clonotypes. Sampling was limited to blood, and TCR repertoires in tissue likely differ from TCR repertoires in blood. Pairwise subsampling indicated that sequencing depth was expected to affect the degree of clonotype sharing among donors. Across a few donors, 5% to 6% of naive CD4, roughly 3.3% of naive CD8, around 2.1% of memory CD4, and approximately 0.4% of memory CD8 clonotypes were shared. Because the study included only a small number of donors, the genetic and exposure-history diversity represented was limited. Even with the large sequencing depth, rarefaction of the sorted-subset datasets indicated that sequencing was incomplete.

The donors were healthy, HIV-negative adults who had no recently reported acute infections or vaccinations. Every donor was a Caucasian adult living in Nashville, Tennessee, USA. CD4+ T cells were enriched through magnetic negative selection, after which naive cells were positively selected on CD45RA and the remaining negative fraction served as the memory subset. Blood was collected by leukapheresis, and PBMCs were isolated by Ficoll-Histopaque density gradient centrifugation and then cryopreserved in liquid nitrogen vapor phase. Analytical flow cytometry was used to check the purity and quantity of every magnetically sorted T cell population. Genomic DNA was isolated from every sorted fraction and measured by UV absorbance on a Nanodrop 2000c.

This TCR was recovered from a man in his late teens or twenties in good health. Some clones in this sample may be carry-over from other donors' samples. This chain is built from TRBV20-1 and TRBJ1-1; no D gene is confidently identified. Input material: naive CD4+ T cells from PBMCs. What this sample's cell subset or site label stands for: CD45RA+ positively selected. The nucleotide sequence reads TGCAGTGCTAGAGATAGGCCCGAAGCTTTCTTT. Translated, this is CSARDRPEAFF.